The rows below give T cell receptor beta chains drawn from one sample of a study of blood T cells in healthy people across ages. TCRdb passed the 5' RACE reads through MiXCR, listing each CDR3 protein once. Here the sample spans roughly 930,000 distinct CDR3 sequences, 48% being singletons. Sequencing used blood. These receptors were taken from a man aged 25-45 years in good health. Each CDR3 is given without its conserved first and last residue.

ASSQDMALAKNIQY	TRBJ2-4	14	TRBV3-1
ASSNRGRHEQY	TRBJ2-7	11	TRBV11-3
ASVDGQGDRNGYT	TRBJ1-2	13	TRBV10-3
ASSSSSYGDRGVYGYT	TRBJ1-2	16	TRBV27
ASSDIPGQDLDTQY	TRBJ2-3	14	TRBV6-1
ASKPGTGTDTQY	TRBJ2-3	12	TRBV5-1
ASSAFGAGGHTQY	TRBJ2-3	13	TRBV10-2
ASSWSGGGTDTQY	TRBJ2-3	13	TRBV12-3/TRBV12-4
AGADSIYEQY	TRBJ2-7	10	TRBV20-1
ASSQTPAGGYT	TRBJ1-2	11	TRBV3-1
ASSLGAHPTISEQY	NA	14	TRBV5-1
ASSLSTSGGHEQY	TRBJ2-7	13	TRBV28
ASKVTSTDTQY	TRBJ2-3	11	TRBV6-5
ASSLESGGTF	TRBJ2-1	10	TRBV11-3
SARHGGTPNTGELF	TRBJ2-2	14	TRBV20-1
SARGQVNQPQH	TRBJ1-5	11	TRBV20-1
ASSLSAPPRQSYEQY	TRBJ2-7	15	TRBV27
ASSQEWALAGGYT	TRBJ1-2	13	TRBV3-1
ASSYRGGGNQPQH	TRBJ1-5	13	TRBV7-2
SARDRATGIYEQY	TRBJ2-7	13	TRBV20-1
ASSLETGETQY	TRBJ2-5	11	TRBV13
ASSVDSMASKTQY	NA	13	TRBV9
ASSVNSLYNSPLH	TRBJ1-6	13	TRBV7-2
SARDRSLAGSTDTQY	TRBJ2-3	15	TRBV20-1
ASSLRQNQPQH	TRBJ1-5	11	TRBV5-1
ASSLGQGAAF	TRBJ1-1	10	TRBV12-3/TRBV12-4
AISESRSTGELF	TRBJ2-2	12	TRBV10-3
ASSQEAGGHTQPQH	TRBJ1-5	14	TRBV4-1
ASSLVDEGTQY	TRBJ2-3	11	TRBV5-1
ASRWRTGVEQY	TRBJ2-7	11	TRBV27
ASSVGPGGTDMQY	TRBJ2-3	13	TRBV9
SVLRDRGYNEQF	TRBJ2-1	12	TRBV29-1
ASSPVGTYNSPLH	TRBJ1-6	13	TRBV3-1
ASSPGTENVYEQY	TRBJ2-7	13	TRBV7-8
ASSPRELVRYNEQF	TRBJ2-1	14	TRBV12-3/TRBV12-4
ASSGDPRGEQY	TRBJ2-7	11	TRBV6-5
ASSFWRGRSNEQF	TRBJ2-1	13	TRBV27
ASDEGEQF	TRBJ2-1	8	TRBV2
SATPGFQETQY	NA	11	TRBV20-1
ASGLRRVNTEAF	TRBJ1-1	12	TRBV12-3/TRBV12-4
ASTLLWDYGYT	TRBJ1-2	11	TRBV28
ASRTGLSQPQH	TRBJ1-5	11	TRBV6-5
ASSFLGTPGDTEAF	TRBJ1-1	14	TRBV6-5
ASSSGGTVFSYGYT	TRBJ1-2	14	TRBV5-1
ASSQDRQMLTYEQH	TRBJ2-7	14	TRBV4-1
ASSQASGTGTSPLH	TRBJ1-6	14	TRBV3-1
ASSPRARAHTDTQY	TRBJ2-3	14	TRBV3-1
AIKGTGDGTEAF	TRBJ1-1	12	TRBV10-3
ASSLTGQGYEKLF	TRBJ1-4	13	TRBV7-2
ASSPISDTGSYEQY	TRBJ2-7	14	TRBV5-1
SASRGGDGYT	TRBJ1-2	10	TRBV20-1
ASSGPGQGFIQY	TRBJ2-4	12	TRBV28
AQTGMNTEAF	TRBJ1-1	10	TRBV30